The present TCR beta chain was sequenced within a study of cytomegalovirus exposure and HLA in healthy donors. Study conclusions and caveats: Association of around 17,000 TCR beta sequences with HLA alleles was found at 0.05 false discovery rate in a later analysis. Published work reported that the classifier diagnosed cytomegalovirus status with high specificity and sensitivity.

PCR primers comprised 60 Vbeta and 13 Jbeta primers. The method was immunoSEQ multiplex PCR; TCRdb's version includes in-frame clones alone and lacks a portion of them. The sample lists under 200,000 clones; 55% to 80% were seen once. Germline loops: CDR1 MNHEY, CDR2 SMNVEV (reference sequence). Losses at the gene ends were 0 bases for V and 2 bases for J; bases not matched to a gene: 1. The CDR3 covers 15 residues. Comment on this clone: The antigen is not known.

Sequencing used PBMCs. The clonotype originates from a woman between 18 and 30 years old in good health and CMV-seropositive. The V and J genes are TRBV27 and TRBJ2-1; 7 bases align to TRBD2. CDR3 sequence: CASSLSSGPYNEQFF. CDR3 DNA sequence: TGTGCCAGCAGTTTATCTAGCGGGCCCTACAATGAGCAGTTCTTC.